One sample yielded the 30 T cell receptor beta chains listed below, sequenced in a study of blood T cells in healthy people across ages. The authors ran a second PCR of roughly 6 to 12 cycles using a sample-barcoded 5' primer and a J-beta primer mix. One entry per CDR3 protein, called by TCRdb with MiXCR from the 5' RACE reads. The sample gives about 1.4 million distinct CDR3 sequences, approximately 60% of which show up once; 5.5% to 8% is in the top ten. Material: blood. These receptors originate from a man younger than 30 in good health.

The chain recombines TRBV24-1 with TRBJ2-2; TRBD1 or TRBD2 may be the D gene (5 bases each). Germline V gives CDR1 KGHDR, CDR2 SFDVKD. This CDR3 is 13 amino acids long. Trimming pared 10 bases from V and 0 bases from J, leaving 8 bases between. CDR3 DNA sequence: TGTGCCACGCAGGGACCGAACACCGGGGAGCTGTTTTTT. Protein product: CATQGPNTGELFF.

This sequence joins TRBV4-1 and TRBJ1-6; no reliable D call. The germline gives CDR1 MGHRA, CDR2 YSYEKL. Trimming pared 8 bases from V and 5 bases from J, leaving 13 bases between. The CDR3 is made up of 14 amino acids. Written as DNA, the CDR3 is TGCGCCAGCTCCTACATGGCCGATAATTCACCCCTCCACTTT. It specifies CASSYMADNSPLHF.

The J gene is TRBJ2-1, the V gene TRBV2, with a tentative D call TRBD2 (7 bases). CDR3 length: 15 amino acids. Germline-derived CDR1 and CDR2 are SNHLY and FYNNEI. V was clipped by 1 base and J by 3 bases, with 10 bases between them. The DNA of the CDR3 is TGTGCCAGCAGTGAAGAGGGGGGGAGCTACAATGAGCAGTTCTTC. It codes for CASSEEGGSYNEQFF. The variable domain in full, with the rest retrieved from reference TRBV2 and TRBJ2-1, is EPEVTQTPSHQVTQMGQEVILRCVPISNHLYFYWYRQILGQKVEFLVSFYNNEISEKSEIFDDQFSVERPDGSNFTLKIRSTKLEDSAMYFCASSEEGGSYNEQFFGPGTRLTVL.

The chain uses TRBV6-5 and TRBJ2-1, with D unclear. The CDR3 contains 11 residues. V dropped 8 bases and J dropped 9 bases, with 11 bases sitting between them. Germline loops: CDR1 MNHEY, CDR2 SVGAGI. The CDR3 loop is CASADPREQFF. CDR3 nucleotides: TGTGCCAGCGCCGATCCCCGTGAGCAGTTCTTC.

The chain links TRBV30 to TRBJ2-3, with 14 bases fitting TRBD2. Germline CDR1 is GTSNPN and CDR2 is SVGIG (reference sequence). V dropped 2 bases and J dropped 8; count of bases not matched to a gene: 6. CDR3 length: 15 amino acids. The CDR3 DNA follows: TGTGCCTGGAGTACAGGGACTAGCGGGAGTTCTACGCAGTATTTT. As protein: CAWSTGTSGSSTQYF.

About this clonotype itself: Relative to the germline gene, one junction end is altered; a read error may explain this. The rearrangement links TRBV29-1 to TRBJ1-2, with D hard to call. There are 11 residues in the CDR3. CDR1 and CDR2 from the germline V gene are SQVTM and ANQGSEA. The CDR3 DNA reads as TGCAGCGCCAGGATCGACTATGGCTACATCTTC. As protein: CSARIDYGYIF.

This clonotype was counted only a few times. The chain carries TRBV20-1 and TRBJ1-4, with a possible D match to TRBD1 (5 bases). This CDR3 comprises 14 residues. V was cut by 0 bases and J by 6 bases, with 11 bases left in between. Per germline, CDR1 DFQATT and CDR2 SNEGSKA (reference sequence). CDR3 in DNA: TGCAGTGCTAGAGACCACGGGGCGTATGAAAAACTGTTTTTT. It translates to CSARDHGAYEKLFF.

The rearrangement joins TRBV2 to TRBJ2-1, with 11 positions matching TRBD2. Per the germline V gene, CDR1 is SNHLY and CDR2 is FYNNEI. J was trimmed by 5 bases and V by 8 bases; bases with no gene match: 5. This CDR3 is built from 14 residues. The CDR3 sequence is CASLGTSGNNEQFF. The CDR3 coding sequence is TGTGCCAGCCTCGGGACTAGCGGTAACAATGAGCAGTTCTTC.

Worth noting for this clonotype: No DNA is shown, since the ends of the CDR3 on it are uncertain; the CDR3 is the one TCRdb lists. The chain's CDR3 is CASSLGFGPGAYF. The chain has TRBV28 and TRBJ2-3; the tabulated D call, TRBD1, remains unverified against the DNA. With termini counted, the CDR3 has 13 amino acids. Per the germline V gene, CDR1 is MDHEN and CDR2 is SYDVKM.

This clonotype was counted a single time. V gene TRBV25-1 combines with J gene TRBJ2-1; 9 bases line up with TRBD1. V trimming: 5 bases; J trimming: 7 bases; junction bases outside the gene matches: 12. Germline CDR1 MGHDK, CDR2 SYGVNS. This CDR3 is 16 amino acids long. CDR3 DNA sequence: TGTGCCAGCAGTCGCAACCGGGACAGGGCCCAAAATGAGCAGTTCTTC. Its protein is CASSRNRDRAQNEQFF.

The chain recombines TRBV6-2 or TRBV6-3 with TRBJ2-3; no firm D call. CDR3 size: 14 residues. With 6 bases removed from V and 3 bases from J, the gap between germline ends came to 13 bases. In germline, CDR1 is MNHEY, CDR2 SVGEGT. CDR3 region: CASRIPDVTDTQYF. CDR3 DNA: TGTGCCAGCAGGATCCCCGACGTTACAGATACGCAGTATTTT.

A note on this clonotype: Sequence at one end of the junction differs from germline and may be a read error. CDR3 residues: CSALHQAPSTYNEQFF. The CDR3 DNA reads as TGCAGTGCCCTACACCAGGCCCCCTCTACCTACAATGAGCAGTTTTTC. This chain uses TRBV20-1 with TRBJ2-1; D gene uncertain. Looked up from germline, CDR1 is DFQATT and CDR2 is SNEGSKA (reference sequence). The CDR3 is 16 amino acids.

CDR3 loop: CASSYSGTGPVETQYF. In DNA, the CDR3 is TGTGCCAGCAGTTACTCAGGGACTGGACCCGTCGAGACCCAGTACTTC. V and J are TRBV6-2 or TRBV6-3 and TRBJ2-5; a weak D match, TRBD2 (6 bases). This CDR3 has 16 amino acids. V lost 0 bases and J 5 bases, leaving 16 bases between the germline ends. CDR1 and CDR2 from the germline V gene are MNHEY and SVGEGT.

Only a few counts were recorded for this clonotype. V and J are TRBV7-2 and TRBJ1-2, with 7 bases matching TRBD1. Germline values: CDR1 SGHTA, CDR2 FQGNSA. This CDR3 has 14 amino acids. V lost 8 bases, J lost 4 bases, and 10 bases stayed unmatched. CDR3 protein: CASEPGQRIYGYTF. The CDR3 nucleotides read TGTGCCAGCGAACCGGGACAGAGAATCTATGGCTACACCTTC.

This sequence joins TRBV7-2 and TRBJ2-6; 7 positions match TRBD1. In germline, CDR1 is SGHTA, CDR2 FQGNSA. The CDR3 loop spans 17 amino acids. J gave up 0 bases and V 5 bases, and 7 bases lay outside the gene matches. CDR3 amino acids: CASSRDSKLSGANVLTF. The CDR3, as DNA: TGTGCCAGCAGCCGGGACAGCAAACTCTCTGGGGCCAACGTCCTGACTTTC.

This clonotype was detected a few times. J is TRBJ2-7 and V is TRBV6-1; TRBD2 aligns across 10 bases. The CDR3 has 15 amino acids. The junction had 1 base not matched to a gene; V was cut back by 2 bases and J by 0 bases. The germline V gene encodes CDR1 MNHNS and CDR2 SASEGT. Here the CDR3 reads CASSEIAGGSYEQYF. In DNA form, the CDR3 reads TGTGCCAGCAGTGAAATAGCGGGGGGCTCCTACGAGCAGTACTTC.

This chain links TRBV4-3 with TRBJ1-1, with 7 positions matching TRBD1. From germline, CDR1 is LGHNA and CDR2 YSLEER. The CDR3 is 13 residues long. Trimming at V came to 1 base and at J to 6 bases, leaving 2 bases not matched to a gene. CDR3 sequence reads: CASSQGQGAEAFF. For the CDR3, the DNA is TGCGCCAGCAGCCAAGGTCAGGGGGCTGAAGCTTTCTTT.

The chain uses TRBV25-1 and TRBJ2-1; TRBD1 agrees at 11 bases. Germline loops: CDR1 MGHDK, CDR2 SYGVNS. This CDR3 region has 18 residues. V dropped 0 bases and J dropped 4; count of bases not matched to a gene: 8. This CDR3 reads CASSEYGTGGGTYNEQFF. CDR3 DNA: TGTGCCAGCAGTGAATATGGGACAGGGGGGGGTACGTACAATGAGCAGTTCTTC.

The chain recombines TRBV7-6 with TRBJ2-3; perhaps TRBD2 as D (6 bases). V was shortened by 4 bases and J by 4 bases, with 15 bases between the two germline ends. Germline values: CDR1 SGHVS, CDR2 FNYEAQ. This CDR3 region has 15 residues. For the CDR3, the DNA is TGTGCCAGCAGCTCCCCTACTAGCAACGCAGATACGCAGTATTTT. It is translated as CASSSPTSNADTQYF.

CDR3 residues: CASSYWRSGELFF. For the CDR3, the DNA is TGTGCCAGCAGTTACTGGCGATCGGGGGAGCTGTTTTTT. This sequence joins TRBV6-6 and TRBJ2-2; D gene unclear. In germline, CDR1 is MNHNY, CDR2 SVGAGI (reference sequence). V was shortened by 1 base and J by 8 bases, with 8 bases between the two germline ends. The CDR3 extends over 13 amino acids.

This chain's CDR3 is CASSFGSRRETQYF. The CDR3 DNA sequence: TGTGCCAGCAGTTTCGGCTCTAGGCGAGAGACCCAGTACTTC. The chain links TRBV28 to TRBJ2-5; D uncertain. The CDR3 spans 14 residues. Germline values: CDR1 MDHEN, CDR2 SYDVKM. Trimming left V 3 bases short and J 4 bases short, with 12 bases between.

The chain employs TRBV29-1 and TRBJ1-2; D perhaps matches TRBD1 (5 bases). Trimming took 8 bases from V and 12 from J, leaving 19 bases between them. The CDR3 has 11 residues. Germline V gene lookup returns CDR1 SQVTM and CDR2 ANQGSEA. CDR3 DNA sequence: TGCAGCACCGGGACGGACCGGCCGGACACCTTC. This sequence encodes CSTGTDRPDTF.

The J gene is TRBJ2-3, the V gene TRBV7-6; TRBD2 is a possible D gene (5 bases). Deletions cut 5 bases from V and 1 base from J, with 16 bases between. Looked up from germline, CDR1 is SGHVS and CDR2 is FNYEAQ. This CDR3 contains 16 residues. This chain's CDR3 is CASSRRGRAGTDTQYF. The CDR3 coding sequence is TGTGCCAGCAGCCGCAGAGGGCGAGCGGGCACAGATACGCAGTATTTT.

This clonotype has a count of ten or more. The rearrangement joins TRBV29-1 to TRBJ2-1, with 10 nucleotides matching TRBD1. The CDR3 has 13 amino acids. J lost 8 bases, V lost 8 bases, and 9 bases had no gene match. The germline CDR1 and CDR2 sequences are SQVTM and ANQGSEA. Here the CDR3 DNA reads TGCAGCTCGTGGGGGGACAGGGGCGATGAGCAGTTCTTC. Translated: CSSWGDRGDEQFF.

This clonotype was counted only a few times. This chain uses TRBV19 with TRBJ1-1; 9 nucleotides align to TRBD1. V was clipped by 5 bases and J by 5 bases; unmatched bases: 6. The CDR3 covers 14 residues. Per germline, CDR1 LNHDA and CDR2 SQIVND (reference sequence). CDR3 nucleotides: TGTGCCAGTAGTCAACAGGGGGCTGGAACTGAAGCTTTCTTT. Protein sequence: CASSQQGAGTEAFF.

This chain uses TRBV5-1 with TRBJ2-4; 7 bases match TRBD1. The DNA end is more similar to TRBJ2-7, so the J call may be wrong. Germline V gene lookup returns CDR1 SGHRS and CDR2 YFSETQ. The CDR3 spans 15 residues. The CDR3 nucleotides read TGCGCCAGCAGCTTGACTGGACAGGAGCTCTACGAGCAGTACTTC. The encoded protein is CASSLTGQELYEQYF.

This clonotype was recorded a few times. The CDR3 region has the DNA TGCGCCAGCAGCTTCTCAACGGGACAGTACCAAGAGACCCAGTACTTC. This gives the protein CASSFSTGQYQETQYF. V and J are TRBV5-1 and TRBJ2-5; TRBD1 matches at 7 bases. CDR3 length equals 16 residues. V trimming: 2 bases; J trimming: 0 bases; junction bases outside the gene matches: 7. The germline CDR1 and CDR2 sequences are SGHRS and YFSETQ. Filled out from reference TRBV5-1 and TRBJ2-5, the complete variable domain reads KAGVTQTPRYLIKTRGQQVTLSCSPISGHRSVSWYQQTPGQGLQFLFEYFSETQRNKGNFPGRFSGRQFSNSRSEMNVSTLELGDSALYLCASSFSTGQYQETQYFGPGTRLLVL.

In its sample, this clonotype was seen many times. This CDR3 reads CASSGRVGTDTQYF. The CDR3 nucleotides read TGTGCCAGCAGTGGCAGGGTCGGAACAGATACGCAGTATTTT. The chain recombines TRBV2 with TRBJ2-3, with a possible D match to TRBD1 (5 bases). CDR3 length: 14 residues. The V gene lost 4 bases and the J gene lost 3 bases, with 11 bases spanning the gap. CDR1 SNHLY and CDR2 FYNNEI come from the germline V gene. Full variable domain (missing parts from reference TRBV2 and TRBJ2-3): EPEVTQTPSHQVTQMGQEVILRCVPISNHLYFYWYRQILGQKVEFLVSFYNNEISEKSEIFDDQFSVERPDGSNFTLKIRSTKLEDSAMYFCASSGRVGTDTQYFGPGTRLTVL.

This clonotype was detected a few times. DNA for the CDR3: TGTGCCAGCAGCTCTTCAGAGCGTGTGGAGCAGTTCTTC. Amino acids: CASSSSERVEQFF. This chain joins TRBV7-9 and TRBJ2-1; D gene ambiguous. Germline loops: CDR1 SEHNR, CDR2 FQNEAQ (reference sequence). V was pared by 4 bases and J by 10 bases, with 14 bases between. The CDR3 has 13 residues.

The chain joins TRBV4-1 to TRBJ2-3; 8 nucleotides agree with TRBD1. Trimming removed 2 bases from V and 6 bases from J; junction bases left unmatched: 7. The CDR3 consists of 15 residues. The germline V gene encodes CDR1 MGHRA and CDR2 YSYEKL. The CDR3: CASSQSDRVGDTQYF. In DNA form, the CDR3 reads TGCGCCAGCAGCCAATCGGACAGGGTTGGGGATACGCAGTATTTT.